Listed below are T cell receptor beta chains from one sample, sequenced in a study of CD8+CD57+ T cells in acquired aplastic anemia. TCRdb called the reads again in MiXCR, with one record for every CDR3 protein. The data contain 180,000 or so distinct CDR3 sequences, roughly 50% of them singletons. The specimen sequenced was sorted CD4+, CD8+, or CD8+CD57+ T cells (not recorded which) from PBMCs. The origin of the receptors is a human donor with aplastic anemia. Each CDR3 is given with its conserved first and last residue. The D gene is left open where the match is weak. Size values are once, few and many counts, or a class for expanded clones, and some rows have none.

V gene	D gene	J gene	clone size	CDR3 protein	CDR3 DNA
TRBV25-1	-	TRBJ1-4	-	CASLDSYGKKLFF	TGTGCCAGCCTAGACAGCTATGGTAAAAAACTGTTTTTT
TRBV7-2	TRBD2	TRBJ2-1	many	CASSFHGGGTYNEQFF	TGTGCCAGCAGCTTCCACGGGGGGGGGACCTACAATGAGCAGTTCTTC
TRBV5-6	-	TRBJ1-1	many	CASSTPGGRGTEAFF	TGTGCCAGCAGCACGCCGGGGGGGAGGGGCACTGAAGCTTTCTTT
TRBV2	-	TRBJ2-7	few	CATSALKDRAIF	TGTGCCACCAGCGCCCTCAAAGACCGGGCAATCTTC
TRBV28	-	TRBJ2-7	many	CASSSGHRILYEQYF	TGTGCCAGCAGCTCGGGCCACCGGATCCTCTACGAGCAGTACTTC
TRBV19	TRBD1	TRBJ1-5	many	CASSTTGGNQPQHF	TGTGCCAGTAGTACCACAGGGGGCAATCAGCCCCAGCATTTT
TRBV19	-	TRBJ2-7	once	CASSIRLDSYEQYF	TGTGCCAGTAGTATAAGATTGGACTCCTACGAGCAGTACTTC
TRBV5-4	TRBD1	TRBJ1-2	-	CASSLDRVNNYGYTF	TGTGCCAGCAGCCTGGACAGGGTAAATAACTATGGCTACACCTTC
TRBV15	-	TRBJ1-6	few	CATSIITGGLNSPLHF	TGTGCCACCAGCATCATCACCGGAGGGCTAAATTCACCCCTCCACTTT
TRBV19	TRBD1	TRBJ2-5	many	CASSPGQGKETQYF	TGTGCCAGTAGTCCCGGACAGGGAAAAGAGACCCAGTACTTC
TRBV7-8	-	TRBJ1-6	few	CASSPDPGNSPLHF	TGTGCCAGCAGCCCCGACCCCGGAAATTCACCCCTCCACTTT
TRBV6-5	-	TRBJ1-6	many	CASSSYEGARSPLHF	TGTGCCAGCAGTTCTTACGAGGGAGCCCGTTCACCCCTCCACTTT
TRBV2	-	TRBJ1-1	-	CASSEAPQGPEAFF	TGTGCCAGCAGTGAAGCCCCACAGGGTCCCGAAGCTTTCTTT
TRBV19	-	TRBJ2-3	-	CASSSFGASDTQYF	TGTGCCAGTAGCAGTTTCGGAGCATCAGATACGCAGTATTTT
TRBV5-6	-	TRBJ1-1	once	CASSLKGSYTEAFF	TGTGCCAGCAGCTTGAAGGGGTCTTACACTGAAGCTTTCTTT
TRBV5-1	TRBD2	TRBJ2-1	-	CASSLSGSPGYNEQFF	TGCGCCAGCAGCTTGAGCGGGAGTCCCGGCTACAATGAGCAGTTCTTC
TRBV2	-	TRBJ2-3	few	CASGPTGDTQYF	TGTGCCAGCGGCCCCACGGGAGATACGCAGTATTTT
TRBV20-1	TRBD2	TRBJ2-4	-	CSAKGLAGNGGENIQYF	TGCAGTGCTAAAGGACTAGCGGGAAATGGCGGCGAAAACATTCAGTACTTC
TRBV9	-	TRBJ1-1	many	CASSVVPGMNTEAFF	TGTGCCAGCAGCGTAGTGCCGGGGATGAACACTGAAGCTTTCTTT
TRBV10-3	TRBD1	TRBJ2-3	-	CAISGWTGQEADTQYF	TGTGCCATCAGTGGATGGACAGGCCAAGAGGCAGATACGCAGTATTTT